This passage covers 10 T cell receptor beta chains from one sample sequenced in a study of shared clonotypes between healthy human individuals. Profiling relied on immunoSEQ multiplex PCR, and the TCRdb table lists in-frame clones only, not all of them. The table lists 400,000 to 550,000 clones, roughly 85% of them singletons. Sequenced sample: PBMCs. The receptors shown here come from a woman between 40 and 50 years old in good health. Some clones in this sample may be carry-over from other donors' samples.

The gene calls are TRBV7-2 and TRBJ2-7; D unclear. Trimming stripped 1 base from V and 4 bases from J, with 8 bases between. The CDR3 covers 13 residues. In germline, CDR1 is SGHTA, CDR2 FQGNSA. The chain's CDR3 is CASSLGQLYEQYF. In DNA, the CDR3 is TGTGCCAGCAGCTTAGGTCAGCTTTACGAGCAGTACTTC. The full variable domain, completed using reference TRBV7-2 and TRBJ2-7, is GAGVSQSPSNKVTEKGKDVELRCDPISGHTALYWYRQSLGQGLEFLIYFQGNSAPDKSGLPSDRFSAERTGGSVSTLTIQRTQQEDSAVYLCASSLGQLYEQYFGPGTRLTVT.

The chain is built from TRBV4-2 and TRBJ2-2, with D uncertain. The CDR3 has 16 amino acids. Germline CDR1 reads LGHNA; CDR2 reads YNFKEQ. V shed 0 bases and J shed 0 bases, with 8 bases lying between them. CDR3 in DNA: TGTGCCAGCAGCCAAGATACGGGCACGAACACCGGGGAGCTGTTTTTT. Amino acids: CASSQDTGTNTGELFF.

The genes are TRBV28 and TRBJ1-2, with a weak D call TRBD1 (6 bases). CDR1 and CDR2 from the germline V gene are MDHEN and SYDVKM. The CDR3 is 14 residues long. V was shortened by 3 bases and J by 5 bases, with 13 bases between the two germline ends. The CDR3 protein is CASSLAGTQYGYTF. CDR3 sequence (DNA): TGTGCCAGCAGTTTGGCCGGGACACAATATGGCTACACCTTC.

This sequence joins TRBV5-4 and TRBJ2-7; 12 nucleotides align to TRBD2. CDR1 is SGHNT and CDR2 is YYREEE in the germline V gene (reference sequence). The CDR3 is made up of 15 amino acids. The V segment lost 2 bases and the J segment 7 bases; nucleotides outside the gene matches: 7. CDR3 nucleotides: TGTGCCAGCAGCTTCCTAGCGGGAGGGCTGGGGGAGCAGTACTTC. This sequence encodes CASSFLAGGLGEQYF. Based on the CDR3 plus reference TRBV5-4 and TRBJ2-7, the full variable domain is ETGVTQSPTHLIKTRGQQVTLRCSSQSGHNTVSWYQQALGQGPQFIFQYYREEENGRGNFPPRFSGLQFPNYSSELNVNALELDDSALYLCASSFLAGGLGEQYFGPGTRLTVT.

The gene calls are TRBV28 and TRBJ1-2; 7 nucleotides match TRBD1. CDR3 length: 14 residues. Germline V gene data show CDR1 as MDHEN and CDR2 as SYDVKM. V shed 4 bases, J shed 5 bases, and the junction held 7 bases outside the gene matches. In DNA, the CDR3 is TGTGCCAGCAGTTCCGGACAGGCTCGTTATGGCTACACCTTC. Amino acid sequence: CASSSGQARYGYTF.

In nucleotides, the CDR3 is TGTGCCTGCGGAAGCAATCTGGCCTCCGGGGAGCAGTACTTC. Translated: CACGSNLASGEQYF. The chain employs TRBV6-5 and TRBJ2-7; D ambiguous. CDR1 and CDR2 (germline): MNHEY, SVGAGI. The germline V and J ends were trimmed by 11 bases and 7 bases, with 24 bases remaining between them. CDR3 size: 14 residues.

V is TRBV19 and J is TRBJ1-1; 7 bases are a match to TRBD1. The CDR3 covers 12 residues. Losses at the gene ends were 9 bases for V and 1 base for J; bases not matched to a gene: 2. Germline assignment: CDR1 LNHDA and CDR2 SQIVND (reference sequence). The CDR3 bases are TGTGCCAGCCGGACAGGGAACACTGAAGCTTTCTTT. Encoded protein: CASRTGNTEAFF.

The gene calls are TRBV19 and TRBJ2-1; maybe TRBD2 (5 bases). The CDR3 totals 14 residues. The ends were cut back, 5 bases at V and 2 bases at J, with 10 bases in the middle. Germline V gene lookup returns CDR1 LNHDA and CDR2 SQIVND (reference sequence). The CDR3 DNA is TGTGCCAGTAGTTTAGGACTCGCCTACAATGAGCAGTTCTTC. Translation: CASSLGLAYNEQFF. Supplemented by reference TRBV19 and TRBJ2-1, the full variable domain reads DGGITQSPKYLFRKEGQNVTLSCEQNLNHDAMYWYRQDPGQGLRLIYYSQIVNDFQKGDIAEGYSVSREKKESFPLTVTSAQKNPTAFYLCASSLGLAYNEQFFGPGTRLTVL.

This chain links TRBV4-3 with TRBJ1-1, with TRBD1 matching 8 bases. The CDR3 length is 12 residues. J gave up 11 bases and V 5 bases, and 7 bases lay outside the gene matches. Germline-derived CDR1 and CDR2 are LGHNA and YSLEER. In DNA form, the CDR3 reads TGCGCCAGCAGCGCTCGACAGGGGTGGGCTTTCTTT. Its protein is CASSARQGWAFF.

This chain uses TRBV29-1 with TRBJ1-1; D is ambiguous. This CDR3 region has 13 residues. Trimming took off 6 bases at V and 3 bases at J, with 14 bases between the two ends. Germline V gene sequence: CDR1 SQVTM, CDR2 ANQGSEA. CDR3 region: CSVAPGRDTEAFF. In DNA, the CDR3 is TGCAGCGTCGCCCCGGGTCGTGACACTGAAGCTTTCTTT.